This T cell receptor beta chain came from a study of CD8+CD57+ T cells in acquired aplastic anemia. Genomic DNA served as template for TCR beta VDJ and CDR3 profiling. TCRdb recomputed calls from the reads with MiXCR, one row per CDR3 protein. The data contain about 270,000 distinct CDR3 sequences, 55% to 60% of them seen just once; the ten biggest clones take up 7% to 9%. V shed 8 bases and J shed 3 bases, with 13 bases lying between them. From germline, CDR1 is KGHDR and CDR2 SFDVKD. CDR3 length: 14 amino acids. The sequenced sample was sorted CD4+, CD8+, or CD8+CD57+ T cells (not recorded which) from PBMCs. The chain couples TRBV24-1 to TRBJ1-5; D ambiguous. This clonotype was sampled from a human donor with severe aplastic anemia or a healthy control (not recorded which). In DNA, the CDR3 is TGTGCCACCATTGGCCGGTGGGTCAATCAGCCCCAGCATTTT. It codes for CATIGRWVNQPQHF.